This TCR beta chain was retrieved from a study of blood T cell repertoires in COVID-19. Produced via immunoSEQ multiplex PCR; TCRdb's table is partial and in-frame only. The sample lists about 200,000 clones; 84% were seen once. From germline, CDR1 is SGHNT and CDR2 YYREEE (reference sequence). After removal of 3 bases from V and 7 bases from J, the junction contained 5 bases not matched to a gene. There are 14 residues in the CDR3. V usage is TRBV5-4 and J usage is TRBJ2-7, with 12 bases aligning to TRBD1. The origin of this receptor is a human donor in a cohort sampled during active COVID-19. Sequencing was carried out using peripheral blood. CDR3 DNA: TGTGCCAGCAGCTCCGGGACAGGGGGCCGGGAGCAGTACTTC. This encodes CASSSGTGGREQYF.